The 17 T cell receptor beta chains given below trace back to one sample, sequenced in a study of cytomegalovirus exposure and HLA in healthy donors. Sequencing was performed with immunoSEQ multiplex PCR; in TCRdb, only in-frame clones are kept and a portion is missing. Seen here are roughly 75,000 clones, roughly 94% observed once, and the top ten hold roughly 1.4%. Sequenced input: PBMCs. Source of these receptors: a young man in good health and CMV-seropositive.

The chain couples TRBV5-1 to TRBJ2-3; tentatively, D is TRBD1 (5 bases). V gave up 1 base and J gave up 1 base, with 10 bases separating them. CDR1 SGHRS and CDR2 YFSETQ come from the germline V gene. The CDR3 runs to 15 residues. Written as DNA, the CDR3 is TGCGCCAGCAGCTTGCAGCTAGGGGGCACAGATACGCAGTATTTT. This translates into CASSLQLGGTDTQYF.

The V call is TRBV9, the J call TRBJ2-7, with a tentative D call TRBD2 (6 bases). V shed 0 bases and J shed 3 bases, with 10 bases lying between them. Germline CDR1 reads SGDLS; CDR2 reads YYNGEE. The CDR3 is 14 residues long. CDR3 sequence (DNA): TGTGCCAGCAGCGTAGGGGTGGGAGGCTACGAGCAGTACTTC. It codes for CASSVGVGGYEQYF.

This chain uses TRBV5-1 with TRBJ2-7; 9 nucleotides align to TRBD1. V lost 5 bases and J lost 6; bases outside the gene matches: 9. CDR3 length: 14 residues. Germline V gene sequence: CDR1 SGHRS, CDR2 YFSETQ. For the CDR3, the DNA is TGCGCCAGCAGGGGACAGGGAAGTTGGTCCGAGCAGTACTTC. As protein: CASRGQGSWSEQYF.

The chain couples TRBV7-9 to TRBJ2-1, with a tentative D call TRBD2 (5 bases). The CDR3 contains 15 residues. V lost 7 bases and J 2 bases, leaving 15 bases between the germline ends. CDR1 and CDR2 from the germline V gene are SEHNR and FQNEAQ (reference sequence). The DNA for the CDR3 is TGTGCCAGCACTGACCGGGAATCGACCTACAATGAGCAGTTCTTC. Amino acid sequence: CASTDRESTYNEQFF.

The rearrangement links TRBV4-2 to TRBJ2-2; 14 bases align to TRBD2. The germline V gene encodes CDR1 LGHNA and CDR2 YNFKEQ. This CDR3 contains 16 residues. V was pared by 2 bases and J by 8 bases, with 4 bases of the junction left unmatched. CDR3 residues: CASSQPGTSGSGELFF. CDR3 nucleotides: TGTGCCAGCAGCCAACCTGGGACTAGCGGGAGTGGGGAGCTGTTTTTT.

The chain joins TRBV5-1 to TRBJ2-3, with D tentatively TRBD2 (5 bases). Germline CDR1 and CDR2: SGHRS and YFSETQ. Deletions cut 4 bases from V and 2 bases from J, with 11 bases between. The CDR3 runs to 14 residues. CDR3 nucleotides: TGCGCCAGCAGCGTCGGAGGATACACAGATACGCAGTATTTT. Encoded protein: CASSVGGYTDTQYF.

This clone is a singleton in its sample. The chain joins TRBV18 to TRBJ1-2, with 8 bases identical to TRBD1. Germline lookup yields CDR1 KGHSH and CDR2 LQKENI. The CDR3 runs to 13 residues. The ends lost 2 bases at V and 7 bases at J; junction bases unmatched: 3. The chain's CDR3 is CASSPDRGTGYTF. In DNA, the CDR3 is TGTGCCAGCTCACCAGACAGGGGTACTGGCTACACCTTC.

The genes are TRBV27 and TRBJ2-1; weak D call: TRBD2 (5 bases). The length of the CDR3 is 16 residues. Germline CDR1 is MNHEY and CDR2 is SMNVEV (reference sequence). Between the trimmed V and J ends, which lost 3 bases and 2 bases, there was a span of 14 bases. The CDR3 loop reads CASSLRAIPPYNEQFF. DNA of the CDR3: TGTGCCAGCAGTTTGAGGGCCATCCCCCCCTACAATGAGCAGTTCTTC.

This chain joins TRBV25-1 and TRBJ2-1, with a weak D call TRBD1 (6 bases). V lost 1 base to trimming and J lost 4 bases, with 14 bases between them. The CDR3 runs 16 residues. Germline CDR1 and CDR2: MGHDK and SYGVNS. The CDR3 here is CASSEWAKGVYNEQFF. The CDR3 region has the DNA TGTGCCAGCAGTGAATGGGCGAAGGGGGTTTACAATGAGCAGTTCTTC.

The V gene is TRBV13, the J gene TRBJ2-7; D is perhaps TRBD1 (6 bases). Germline CDR1 PRHDT, CDR2 FYEKMQ (reference sequence). Trimming took 5 bases from V and 6 from J, leaving 17 bases between them. CDR3 length: 14 residues. CDR3 nucleotide sequence: TGTGCCAGCAGCGCGACAGGTCGGAAGGGCGAGCAGTACTTC. Translated, it gives CASSATGRKGEQYF.

The V call is TRBV15, the J call TRBJ2-7; a possible D gene is TRBD1 (5 bases). V was shortened by 2 bases and J by 6 bases, with 14 bases between the two germline ends. The CDR3 consists of 14 residues. The germline CDR1 and CDR2 sequences are LNHNV and YYDKDF (reference sequence). The CDR3 nucleotides are TGTGCCACCAGCAGACGAAAATTAGACAGCGAGCAGTACTTC. Amino acids: CATSRRKLDSEQYF. Full variable domain (outside the CDR3, taken from reference TRBV15 and TRBJ2-7): DAMVIQNPRYQVTQFGKPVTLSCSQTLNHNVMYWYQQKSSQAPKLLFHYYDKDFNNEADTPDNFQSRRPNTSFCFLDIRSPGLGDTAMYLCATSRRKLDSEQYFGPGTRLTVT.

The genes are TRBV2 and TRBJ1-4; possibly TRBD1 for D (6 bases). This CDR3 has 14 residues. Germline CDR1 reads SNHLY; CDR2 reads FYNNEI. The germline V and J ends were trimmed by 6 bases and 3 bases, with 11 bases remaining between them. As DNA, the CDR3 is TGTGCCAGCAGCAAGGACAGCTCTAATGAAAAACTGTTTTTT. As protein: CASSKDSSNEKLFF.

CDR3 DNA sequence: TGTGCCAGCAGGACTAGCGGGGGGCGCTACAATGAGCAGTTCTTC. Translating gives CASRTSGGRYNEQFF. This chain uses TRBV6-5 with TRBJ2-1, with 13 bases matching TRBD2. Unmatched junction bases numbered 2, after V lost 6 bases and J lost 3 bases. Germline CDR1 and CDR2: MNHEY and SVGAGI. The CDR3 sequence is 15 residues long.

The J gene is TRBJ2-1, the V gene TRBV11-3; D is undetermined. Trimming took 1 base from V and 2 from J, leaving 6 bases between them. Per germline, CDR1 SGHNT and CDR2 YENEEA. CDR3 size: 14 residues. This chain's CDR3 is CASSLGGTYNEQFF. The CDR3 nucleotides are TGTGCCAGCAGCTTAGGAGGCACCTACAATGAGCAGTTCTTC.

This clone was detected once. V usage is TRBV7-3 and J usage is TRBJ1-1; TRBD1 matches at 8 bases. The germline gives CDR1 SGHTA, CDR2 FQGTGA. The CDR3 contains 14 residues. With 4 bases clipped from V and 3 bases from J, the junction kept 4 bases outside the gene matches. This CDR3 is CASSSLGQDTEAFF. Here the CDR3 DNA reads TGTGCCAGCAGCTCCTTGGGACAGGACACTGAAGCTTTCTTT.

The rearrangement links TRBV29-1 to TRBJ2-1; 10 nucleotides line up with TRBD2. The CDR3 covers 15 residues. V was clipped by 7 bases and J by 6 bases; unmatched bases: 12. CDR1 and CDR2 (germline): SQVTM, ANQGSEA. This chain's CDR3 is CSALSSGRGGNEQFF. The CDR3 nucleotides are TGCAGCGCCCTTTCCAGCGGGAGGGGGGGCAATGAGCAGTTCTTC.

The gene calls are TRBV5-4 and TRBJ2-2, with 9 bases fitting TRBD1. This CDR3 has 15 amino acids. The germline V gene has CDR1 SGHNT and CDR2 YYREEE (reference sequence). With V trimmed by 4 bases and J by 4 bases, 5 bases remained unmatched. The CDR3 bases are TGTGCCAGCAGCGTGGGGACAGGGTTCACCGGGGAGCTGTTTTTT. Its translation is CASSVGTGFTGELFF.